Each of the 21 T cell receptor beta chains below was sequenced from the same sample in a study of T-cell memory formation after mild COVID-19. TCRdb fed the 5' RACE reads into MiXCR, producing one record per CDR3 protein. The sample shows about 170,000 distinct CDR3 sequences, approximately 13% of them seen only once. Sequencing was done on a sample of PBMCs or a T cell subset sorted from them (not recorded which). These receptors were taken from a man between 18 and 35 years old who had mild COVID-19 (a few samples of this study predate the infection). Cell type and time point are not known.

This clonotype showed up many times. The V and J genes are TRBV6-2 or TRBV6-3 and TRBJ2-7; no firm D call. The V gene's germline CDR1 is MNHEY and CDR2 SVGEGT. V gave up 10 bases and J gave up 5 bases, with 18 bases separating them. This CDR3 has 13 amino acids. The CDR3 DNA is TGTGCCACCGGTAGACTCCTTCGGGACGAGCAGTACGTC. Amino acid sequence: CATGRLLRDEQYV.

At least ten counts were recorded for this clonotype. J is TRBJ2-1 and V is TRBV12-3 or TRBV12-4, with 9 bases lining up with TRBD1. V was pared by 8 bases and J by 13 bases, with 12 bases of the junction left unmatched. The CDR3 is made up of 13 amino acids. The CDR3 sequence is CASENRDRAHQFF. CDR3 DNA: TGTGCCAGCGAAAACCGGGACAGGGCCCACCAGTTCTTC.

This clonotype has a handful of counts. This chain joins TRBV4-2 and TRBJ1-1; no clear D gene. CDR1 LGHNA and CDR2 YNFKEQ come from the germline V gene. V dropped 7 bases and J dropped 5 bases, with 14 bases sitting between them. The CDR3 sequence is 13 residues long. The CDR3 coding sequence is TGTGCCAGCACCCCTCCCTCGGGGACTGAAGCTTTCTTT. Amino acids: CASTPPSGTEAFF.

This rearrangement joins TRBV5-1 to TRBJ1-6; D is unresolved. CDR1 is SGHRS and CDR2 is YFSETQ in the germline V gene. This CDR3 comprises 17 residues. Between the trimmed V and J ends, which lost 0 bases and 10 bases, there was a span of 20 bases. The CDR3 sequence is CASSLASFKVLGSPLHF. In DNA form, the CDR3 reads TGCGCCAGCAGCTTGGCCTCCTTCAAGGTCTTGGGGTCACCCCTCCACTTT.

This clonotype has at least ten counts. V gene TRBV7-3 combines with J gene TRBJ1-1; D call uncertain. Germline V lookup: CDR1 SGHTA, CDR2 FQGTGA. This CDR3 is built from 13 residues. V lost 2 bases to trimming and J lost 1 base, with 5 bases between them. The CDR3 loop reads CASSLSRNTEAFF. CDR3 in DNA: TGTGCCAGCAGCTTATCGAGGAACACTGAAGCTTTCTTT.

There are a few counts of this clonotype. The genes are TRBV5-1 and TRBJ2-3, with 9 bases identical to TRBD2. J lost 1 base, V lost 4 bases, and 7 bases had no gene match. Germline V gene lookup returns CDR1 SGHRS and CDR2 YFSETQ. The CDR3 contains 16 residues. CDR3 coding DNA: TGCGCCAGCAGCCGGGGGACTAGCAGAGGCACAGATACGCAGTATTTT. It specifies CASSRGTSRGTDTQYF.

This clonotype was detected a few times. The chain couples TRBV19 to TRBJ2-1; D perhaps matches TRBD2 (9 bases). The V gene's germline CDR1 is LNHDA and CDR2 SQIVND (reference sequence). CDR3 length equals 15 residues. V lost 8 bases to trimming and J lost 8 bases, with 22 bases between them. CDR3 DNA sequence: TGTGCCAGTCAGGGGGCCGGGACTAGCAGGCATGAGCAGTTCTTC. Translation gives CASQGAGTSRHEQFF.

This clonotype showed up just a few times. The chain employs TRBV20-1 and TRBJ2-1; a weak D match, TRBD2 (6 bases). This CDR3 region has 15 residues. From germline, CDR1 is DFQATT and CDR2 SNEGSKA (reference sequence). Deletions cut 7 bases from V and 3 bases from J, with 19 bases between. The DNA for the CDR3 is TGCAGTGATAGCCCGCGGGACGGGGTCTACAATGAGCAGTTCTTC. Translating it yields CSDSPRDGVYNEQFF.

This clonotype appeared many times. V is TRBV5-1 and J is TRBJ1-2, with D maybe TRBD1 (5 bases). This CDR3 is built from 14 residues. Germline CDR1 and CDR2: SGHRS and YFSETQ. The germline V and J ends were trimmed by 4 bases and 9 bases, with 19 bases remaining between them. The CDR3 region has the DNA TGCGCCAGCAGCCCTGATGATCCCCCGGGACGCTACACCTTC. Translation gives CASSPDDPPGRYTF.

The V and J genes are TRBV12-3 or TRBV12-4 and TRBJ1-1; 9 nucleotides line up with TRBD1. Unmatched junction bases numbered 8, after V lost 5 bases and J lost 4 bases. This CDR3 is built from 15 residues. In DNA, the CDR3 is TGTGCCAGCAGTCGTTCGACAGGGGGTGGCACTGAAGCTTTCTTT. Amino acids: CASSRSTGGGTEAFF.

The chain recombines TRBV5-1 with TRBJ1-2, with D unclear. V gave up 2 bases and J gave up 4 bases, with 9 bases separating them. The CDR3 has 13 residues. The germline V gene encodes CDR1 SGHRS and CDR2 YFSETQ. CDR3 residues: CASSLESSYGYTF. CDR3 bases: TGCGCCAGCAGCTTAGAGTCCAGCTATGGCTACACCTTC.

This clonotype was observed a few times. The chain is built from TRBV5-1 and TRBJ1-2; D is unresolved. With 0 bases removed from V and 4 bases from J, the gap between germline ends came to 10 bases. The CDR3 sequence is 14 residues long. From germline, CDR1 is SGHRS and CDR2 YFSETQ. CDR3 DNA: TGCGCCAGCAGCTTGGGGGCCACCGCCTATGGCTACACCTTC. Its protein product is CASSLGATAYGYTF.

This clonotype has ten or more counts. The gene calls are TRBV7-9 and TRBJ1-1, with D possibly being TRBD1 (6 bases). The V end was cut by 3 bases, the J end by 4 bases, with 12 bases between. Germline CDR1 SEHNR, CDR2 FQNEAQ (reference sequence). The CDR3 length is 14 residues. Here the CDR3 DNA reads TGTGCCAGCAGCTTCGCGGCCAGGGGCACTGAAGCTTTCTTT. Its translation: CASSFAARGTEAFF.

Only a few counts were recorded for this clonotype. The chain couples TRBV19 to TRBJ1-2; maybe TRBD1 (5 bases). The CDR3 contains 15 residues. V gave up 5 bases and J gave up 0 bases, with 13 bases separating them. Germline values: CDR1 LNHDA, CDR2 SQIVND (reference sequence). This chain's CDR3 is CASSRWTKTNYGYTF. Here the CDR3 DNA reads TGTGCCAGTAGTCGATGGACAAAGACTAACTATGGCTACACCTTC.

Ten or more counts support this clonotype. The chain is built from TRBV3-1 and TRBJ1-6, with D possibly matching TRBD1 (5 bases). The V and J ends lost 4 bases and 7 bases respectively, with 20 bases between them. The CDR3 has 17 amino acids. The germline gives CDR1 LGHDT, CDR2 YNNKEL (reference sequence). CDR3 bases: TGTGCCAGCAGCCTTAGCCCCCCCCCGGGGCAAAATTCACCCCTCCACTTT. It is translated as CASSLSPPPGQNSPLHF.

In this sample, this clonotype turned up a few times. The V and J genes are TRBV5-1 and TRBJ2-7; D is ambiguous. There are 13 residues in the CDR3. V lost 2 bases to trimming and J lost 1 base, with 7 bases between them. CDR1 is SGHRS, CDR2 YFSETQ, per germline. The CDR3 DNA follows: TGCGCCAGCAGCTTCGAAGGGTCCTACGAGCAGTACGTC. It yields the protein CASSFEGSYEQYV.

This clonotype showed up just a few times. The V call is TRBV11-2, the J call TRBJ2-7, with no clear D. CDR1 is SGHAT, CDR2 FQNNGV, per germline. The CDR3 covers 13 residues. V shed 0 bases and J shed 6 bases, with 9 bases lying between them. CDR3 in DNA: TGTGCCAGCAGCTTAGATCAAATAGCCGAGCAGTACTTC. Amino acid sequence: CASSLDQIAEQYF.

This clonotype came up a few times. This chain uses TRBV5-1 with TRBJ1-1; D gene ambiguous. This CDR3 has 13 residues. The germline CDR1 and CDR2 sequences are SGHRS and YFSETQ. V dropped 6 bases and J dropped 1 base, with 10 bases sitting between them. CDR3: CASKRQKNTEAFF. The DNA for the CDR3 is TGCGCCAGCAAACGGCAGAAGAACACTGAAGCTTTCTTT.

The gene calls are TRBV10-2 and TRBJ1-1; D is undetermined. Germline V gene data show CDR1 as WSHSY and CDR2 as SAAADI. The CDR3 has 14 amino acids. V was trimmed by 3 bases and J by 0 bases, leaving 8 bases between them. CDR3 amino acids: CASSDTAVNTEAFF. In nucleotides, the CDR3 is TGCGCCAGCAGTGATACAGCGGTGAACACTGAAGCTTTCTTT.

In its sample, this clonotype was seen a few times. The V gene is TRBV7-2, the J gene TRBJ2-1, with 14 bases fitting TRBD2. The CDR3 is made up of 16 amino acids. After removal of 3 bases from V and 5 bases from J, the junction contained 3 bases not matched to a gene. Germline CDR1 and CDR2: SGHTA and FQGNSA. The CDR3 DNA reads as TGTGCCAGCAGCTTCGGGACTAGCGGGGGACACAATGAGCAGTTCTTC. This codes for CASSFGTSGGHNEQFF. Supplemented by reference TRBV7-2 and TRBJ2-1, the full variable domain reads GAGVSQSPSNKVTEKGKDVELRCDPISGHTALYWYRQSLGQGLEFLIYFQGNSAPDKSGLPSDRFSAERTGGSVSTLTIQRTQQEDSAVYLCASSFGTSGGHNEQFFGPGTRLTVL.

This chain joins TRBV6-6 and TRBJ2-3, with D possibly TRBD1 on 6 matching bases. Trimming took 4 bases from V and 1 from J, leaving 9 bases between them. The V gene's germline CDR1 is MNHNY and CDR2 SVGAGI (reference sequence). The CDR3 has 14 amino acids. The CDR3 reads CASSSPGGTDTQYF. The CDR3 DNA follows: TGTGCCAGCAGTTCCCCAGGGGGCACAGATACGCAGTATTTT.